What follows are 27 T cell receptor beta chains derived from one specimen sequenced in a study of blood T cell repertoires in COVID-19. Repertoires were generated with immunoSEQ multiplex PCR, while TCRdb's copy carries only in-frame clones and drops some. Of 200,000 to 250,000 clones listed, roughly 87% are singletons. The sample taken for sequencing was PBMCs or T cells enriched from blood (not recorded which). The source is a woman in her 30s with acute COVID-19.

This clone turned up a few times. V usage is TRBV6-5 and J usage is TRBJ1-3; TRBD1 agrees at 7 bases. Per germline, CDR1 MNHEY and CDR2 SVGAGI. The CDR3 extends over 15 amino acids. V was pared by 7 bases and J by 0 bases, with 6 bases of the junction left unmatched. CDR3 sequence: CASTRTGRSGNTIYF. The CDR3, as DNA: TGTGCCAGCACCCGGACAGGCCGCTCTGGAAACACCATATATTTT.

This clone occurred once. This chain links TRBV2 with TRBJ1-1; perhaps TRBD1 as D (5 bases). The germline V gene has CDR1 SNHLY and CDR2 FYNNEI. V was cut by 1 base and J by 3 bases, with 9 bases left in between. The CDR3 has 14 amino acids. CDR3 residues: CASSEGGGYTEAFF. The DNA for the CDR3 is TGTGCCAGCAGTGAAGGGGGGGGATACACTGAAGCTTTCTTT.

Only one count was recorded for this clone. The rearrangement joins TRBV4-1 to TRBJ1-5; D may be TRBD1 (6 bases). CDR3 length equals 15 residues. The germline V and J ends were trimmed by 4 bases and 6 bases, with 16 bases remaining between them. Germline lookup yields CDR1 MGHRA and CDR2 YSYEKL. CDR3 in DNA: TGCGCCAGCAGCCGATACCTTACAGGGATTCAGCCCCAGCATTTT. The encoded protein is CASSRYLTGIQPQHF.

V gene TRBV14 combines with J gene TRBJ2-7, with D possibly TRBD2 on 6 matching bases. The germline gives CDR1 SGHDN, CDR2 FVKESK. Trimming left V 2 bases short and J 1 base short, with 9 bases between. There are 14 residues in the CDR3. CDR3 protein: CASSQWGDSYEQYF. The CDR3 DNA sequence: TGTGCCAGCAGCCAATGGGGGGATTCCTACGAGCAGTACTTC.

The chain couples TRBV7-3 to TRBJ2-1; D perhaps matches TRBD1 (5 bases). The CDR3 is made up of 12 amino acids. Trimming removed 4 bases at V and 9 bases at J, with 10 bases between. CDR1 is SGHTA and CDR2 is FQGTGA in the germline V gene. Written as DNA, the CDR3 is TGTGCCAGCAGCTCCCCCGACAGTGAGCAGTTCTTC. Translated, it gives CASSSPDSEQFF.

The count of this clone is one. J is TRBJ1-6 and V is TRBV7-9; D might be TRBD1 (6 bases). With 4 bases removed from V and 7 bases from J, the gap between germline ends came to 11 bases. Germline V gene data show CDR1 as SEHNR and CDR2 as FQNEAQ (reference sequence). The CDR3 runs to 14 residues. The CDR3 DNA reads as TGTGCCAGCAGCTCAGAGGGGGGGAATTCACCCCTCCACTTT. Protein: CASSSEGGNSPLHF.

The genes are TRBV5-1 and TRBJ1-1, with 8 bases fitting TRBD1. This CDR3 comprises 15 residues. V was pared by 5 bases and J by 0 bases, with 6 bases of the junction left unmatched. CDR1 is SGHRS, CDR2 YFSETQ, per germline. The CDR3 sequence: CASRDRVGVNTEAFF. In nucleotides, the CDR3 is TGCGCCAGCAGGGACAGGGTGGGAGTGAACACTGAAGCTTTCTTT.

The rearrangement joins TRBV12-3 or TRBV12-4 to TRBJ1-2; TRBD1 is a possible D gene (6 bases). Trimming stripped 0 bases from V and 9 bases from J, with 8 bases between. This CDR3 is built from 12 residues. This chain's CDR3 is CASSLAQGSYTF. The DNA of the CDR3 is TGTGCCAGCAGTTTAGCTCAGGGGAGCTACACCTTC.

This chain joins TRBV12-5 and TRBJ2-5; 7 bases match TRBD2. Trimming took 3 bases from V and 4 from J; bases not matched to a gene: 5. In germline, CDR1 is LGHNT, CDR2 FRNRAP. CDR3 length: 14 residues. The CDR3 sequence: CASGFMGGSETQYF. DNA of the CDR3: TGTGCTAGTGGTTTTATGGGGGGGTCAGAGACCCAGTACTTC.

The gene calls are TRBV6-2 or TRBV6-3 and TRBJ2-5, with 10 bases lining up with TRBD2. With V trimmed by 1 base and J by 4 bases, 6 bases remained unmatched. The CDR3 has 16 residues. Germline CDR1 MNHEY, CDR2 SVGEGT. In nucleotides, the CDR3 is TGTGCCAGCAGTTACTTCCTAGCGGGAGTATTAGAGACCCAGTACTTC. Encoded protein: CASSYFLAGVLETQYF.

The chain couples TRBV2 to TRBJ1-2, with 8 bases identical to TRBD1. Germline CDR1 is SNHLY and CDR2 is FYNNEI. The CDR3 is 15 residues long. V trimming: 6 bases; J trimming: 1 base; junction bases outside the gene matches: 7. The CDR3 sequence: CASRFGQGSNYGYTF. The CDR3 DNA sequence: TGTGCCAGCAGGTTTGGACAGGGCAGTAACTATGGCTACACCTTC.

This rearrangement joins TRBV10-3 to TRBJ2-1; 10 positions match TRBD1. V lost 4 bases, J lost 5 bases, and 8 bases stayed unmatched. The germline V gene encodes CDR1 ENHRY and CDR2 SYGVKD. The CDR3 consists of 16 residues. DNA for the CDR3: TGTGCCATCAGTGCCCTCACCGGGACAGGGGACAATGAGCAGTTCTTC. This translates into CAISALTGTGDNEQFF.

J is TRBJ2-7 and V is TRBV28, with 10 bases identical to TRBD2. V lost 6 bases to trimming and J lost 3 bases; unmatched junction nucleotides: 8. Per germline, CDR1 MDHEN and CDR2 SYDVKM. The CDR3 contains 15 residues. CDR3 DNA: TGTGCCAGCAGGGAAAGCGGGAGGGCCTTCTACGAGCAGTACTTC. Translating gives CASRESGRAFYEQYF.

V usage is TRBV7-2 and J usage is TRBJ2-1; tentative D call: TRBD2 (6 bases). V was shortened by 8 bases and J by 0 bases, with 14 bases between the two germline ends. There are 15 residues in the CDR3. Germline assignment: CDR1 SGHTA and CDR2 FQGNSA. CDR3 in DNA: TGTGCCAGCGGGGAAGGAGGGCTCTCCTACAATGAGCAGTTCTTC. Translating it yields CASGEGGLSYNEQFF.

The CDR3 loop reads CASSRGAQGQPQHF. CDR3 DNA sequence: TGTGCCAGCAGCCGTGGGGCGCAGGGTCAGCCCCAGCATTTT. This rearrangement joins TRBV28 to TRBJ1-5, with D perhaps TRBD1 (5 bases). Looked up from germline, CDR1 is MDHEN and CDR2 is SYDVKM. V was trimmed by 6 bases and J by 6 bases, leaving 15 bases between them. The CDR3 is 14 residues long. Complete variable domain (other parts from reference TRBV28 and TRBJ1-5): DVKVTQSSRYLVKRTGEKVFLECVQDMDHENMFWYRQDPGLGLRLIYFSYDVKMKEKGDIPEGYSVSREKKERFSLILESASTNQTSMYLCASSRGAQGQPQHFGDGTRLSIL.

The chain couples TRBV2 to TRBJ1-1; D possibly corresponds to TRBD1 (5 bases). Germline assignment: CDR1 SNHLY and CDR2 FYNNEI. CDR3 length: 14 residues. V lost 2 bases and J 8 bases, leaving 15 bases between the germline ends. CDR3 in DNA: TGTGCCAGCAGTGAATTTTTCCTCCGGGGGGAAGCTTTCTTT. Protein product: CASSEFFLRGEAFF.

In its sample, this clone was seen a few times. V usage is TRBV9 and J usage is TRBJ1-3; D is ambiguous. Germline CDR1 SGDLS, CDR2 YYNGEE. The V and J ends lost 3 bases and 0 bases respectively, with 10 bases between them. The CDR3 spans 15 residues. The CDR3 reads CASSDGSSSGNTIYF. CDR3 DNA: TGTGCCAGCAGCGACGGTTCGAGCTCTGGAAACACCATATATTTT.

The count of this clone is one. The chain's CDR3 is CSARQGGYEQYF. In DNA, the CDR3 is TGCAGCGCCCGACAGGGGGGCTACGAGCAGTACTTC. This chain joins TRBV29-1 and TRBJ2-7; 9 bases are shared with TRBD1. Per the germline V gene, CDR1 is SQVTM and CDR2 is ANQGSEA. After removal of 7 bases from V and 3 bases from J, the junction contained 4 bases not matched to a gene. The CDR3 runs 12 residues.

The chain combines TRBV4-2 with TRBJ1-1; TRBD1 might be the D (5 bases). Germline CDR1 reads LGHNA; CDR2 reads YNFKEQ. V shed 0 bases and J shed 4 bases, with 12 bases lying between them. The CDR3 loop spans 15 amino acids. CDR3 sequence (DNA): TGTGCCAGCAGCCAAGATCAGGGCTGGAGCACTGAAGCTTTCTTT. Protein: CASSQDQGWSTEAFF.

V usage is TRBV2 and J usage is TRBJ2-2; D remains unclear. The CDR3 has 13 residues. CDR1 SNHLY and CDR2 FYNNEI come from the germline V gene. The germline V and J ends were trimmed by 8 bases and 6 bases, with 13 bases remaining between them. CDR3 nucleotide sequence: TGTGCCAGCGATCCCACGTCAGCCGGGGAGCTGTTTTTT. Its translation is CASDPTSAGELFF.

The V and J genes are TRBV11-3 and TRBJ1-1; unclear D gene. The V gene's germline CDR1 is SGHNT and CDR2 YENEEA. V was trimmed by 2 bases and J by 0 bases, leaving 4 bases between them. The CDR3 spans 13 residues. CDR3 sequence reads: CASSLQVNTEAFF. CDR3 DNA sequence: TGTGCCAGCAGCTTACAGGTGAACACTGAAGCTTTCTTT.

This clone occurred once. This chain uses TRBV5-4 with TRBJ2-1; D gene unclear. The CDR3 loop spans 12 amino acids. Germline lookup yields CDR1 SGHNT and CDR2 YYREEE (reference sequence). V lost 4 bases and J 7 bases, leaving 9 bases between the germline ends. In nucleotides, the CDR3 is TGTGCCAGCAGCATGAGCCTAAATGAGCAGTTCTTC. Translating it yields CASSMSLNEQFF.

The CDR3 DNA sequence: TGCAGCGTTAAAGTAACCTACGAGCAGTACTTC. Translating gives CSVKVTYEQYF. The V and J genes are TRBV29-1 and TRBJ2-7; no clear D gene. CDR1 and CDR2 from the germline V gene are SQVTM and ANQGSEA. The CDR3 consists of 11 residues. V was pared by 5 bases and J by 2 bases, with 7 bases between.

The chain uses TRBV7-3 and TRBJ1-1, with 7 bases that match TRBD1. Germline CDR1 reads SGHTA; CDR2 reads FQGTGA. The CDR3 spans 14 residues. Trimming cost V 5 bases and J 0 bases; bases outside gene matches: 3. In DNA, the CDR3 is TGTGCCAGCAGCGACACAGGGGTGAACACTGAAGCTTTCTTT. The encoded protein is CASSDTGVNTEAFF.

The chain joins TRBV7-9 to TRBJ1-6; D is perhaps TRBD1 (5 bases). Trimming shortened V by 5 bases and J by 11 bases, and 16 bases separated the two germline ends. The CDR3 covers 14 residues. Germline CDR1 reads SEHNR; CDR2 reads FQNEAQ (reference sequence). The CDR3 DNA reads TGTGCCAGCAGCGTAGACAGAGTAAATGCACCCCTCCACTTT. Protein: CASSVDRVNAPLHF.

This chain uses TRBV5-4 with TRBJ2-7; 8 nucleotides align to TRBD1. J gave up 2 bases and V 4 bases, and 5 bases lay outside the gene matches. Germline V gene data show CDR1 as SGHNT and CDR2 as YYREEE (reference sequence). The length of the CDR3 is 14 residues. The CDR3 reads CASSTRQGTYEQYF. The DNA for the CDR3 is TGTGCCAGCAGCACCCGACAGGGGACCTACGAGCAGTACTTC. The full variable domain, rest sourced from reference TRBV5-4 and TRBJ2-7, is ETGVTQSPTHLIKTRGQQVTLRCSSQSGHNTVSWYQQALGQGPQFIFQYYREEENGRGNFPPRFSGLQFPNYSSELNVNALELDDSALYLCASSTRQGTYEQYFGPGTRLTVT.

In its sample, this clone was seen a few times. This chain links TRBV25-1 with TRBJ2-2; D not certain. The germline CDR1 and CDR2 sequences are MGHDK and SYGVNS. Trimming stripped 5 bases from V and 2 bases from J, with 12 bases between. The CDR3 runs to 15 residues. The CDR3 nucleotides are TGTGCCAGCAGTCCTCGGGTAGAAAACACCGGGGAGCTGTTTTTT. Translated: CASSPRVENTGELFF. Complete variable domain (other parts from reference TRBV25-1 and TRBJ2-2): EADIYQTPRYLVIGTGKKITLECSQTMGHDKMYWYQQDPGMELHLIHYSYGVNSTEKGDLSSESTVSRIRTEHFPLTLESARPSHTSQYLCASSPRVENTGELFFGEGSRLTVL.